The clone carrying this T cell receptor (beta chain) was seen a handful of times. Germline V gene data show CDR1 as MNHEY and CDR2 as SVGEGT. The V segment lost 8 bases and the J segment 5 bases; nucleotides outside the gene matches: 6. The CDR3 runs to 13 residues. TCRdb passed the RACE reads through MiXCR, listing each CDR3 protein once. The profile shows 90,000 or so distinct CDR3 sequences, around 8.8% of them singletons. This entry is derived from a study of human T cells and chemical hapten exposure. Overall study: Minor volume differences among pooled libraries chiefly drove per-sample TCR yield variation.

Time point noted: pre-sensitization, week 0. The treatment was: therapeutic diphenylcyclopropenone sensitization with weekly scalp DPC. This chain links TRBV6-2 or TRBV6-3 with TRBJ2-1, with 7 bases fitting TRBD2. This TCR was sampled from a man aged 40-49 years with alopecia areata. Some clones in this sample may be carry-over from other donors' samples. Here the sequenced sample was whole blood, taken in connection with sensitization to the hapten diphenylcyclopropenone (DPC). The CDR3 here is CASGRASNNEQFF. In DNA form, the CDR3 reads TGTGCCAGCGGGAGGGCCAGCAACAATGAGCAGTTCTTC.